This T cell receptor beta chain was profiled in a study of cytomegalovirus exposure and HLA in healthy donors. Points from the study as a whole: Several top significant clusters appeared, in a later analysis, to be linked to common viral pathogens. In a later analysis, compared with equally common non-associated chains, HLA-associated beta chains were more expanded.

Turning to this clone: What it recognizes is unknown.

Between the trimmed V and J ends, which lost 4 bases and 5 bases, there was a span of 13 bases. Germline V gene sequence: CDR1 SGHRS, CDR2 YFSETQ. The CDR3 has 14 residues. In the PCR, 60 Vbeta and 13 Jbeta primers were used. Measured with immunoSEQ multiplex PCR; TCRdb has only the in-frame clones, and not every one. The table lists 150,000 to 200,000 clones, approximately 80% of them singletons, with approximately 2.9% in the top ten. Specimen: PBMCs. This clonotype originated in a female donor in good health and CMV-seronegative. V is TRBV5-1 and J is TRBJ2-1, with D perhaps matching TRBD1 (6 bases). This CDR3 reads CASSPWDTDNEQFF. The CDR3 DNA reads TGCGCCAGCAGCCCCTGGGACACCGACAATGAGCAGTTCTTC.